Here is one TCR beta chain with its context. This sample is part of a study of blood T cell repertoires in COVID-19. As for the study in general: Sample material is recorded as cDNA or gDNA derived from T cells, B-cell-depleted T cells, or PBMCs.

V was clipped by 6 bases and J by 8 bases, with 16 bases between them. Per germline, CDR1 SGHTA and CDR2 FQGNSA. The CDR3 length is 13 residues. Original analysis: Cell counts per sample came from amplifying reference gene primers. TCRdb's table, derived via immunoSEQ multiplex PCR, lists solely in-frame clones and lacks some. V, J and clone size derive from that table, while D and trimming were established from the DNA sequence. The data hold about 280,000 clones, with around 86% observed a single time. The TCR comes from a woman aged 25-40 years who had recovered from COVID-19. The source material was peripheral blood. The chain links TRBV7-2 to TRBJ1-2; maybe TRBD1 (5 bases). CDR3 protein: CASRDPGRSGYTF. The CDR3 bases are TGTGCCAGCAGAGATCCAGGGCGGTCGGGCTACACCTTC.